The text below deals with one T cell receptor (beta chain). Its specificity is not known. These data are taken from a study of blood T cells in healthy people across ages. The study, taken as a whole, reports: Donor CMV status, an unknown factor, possibly confounded changes in expanded clonotypes.

CDR1 is SNHLY and CDR2 is FYNNEI in the germline V gene. The CDR3 is made up of 14 amino acids. V lost 3 bases to trimming and J lost 2 bases, with 11 bases between them. The use of a sample-barcoded 5' primer and a J-beta primer mix characterized a second PCR of roughly 7 to 12 cycles. TCRdb recomputed calls from the 5' RACE reads with MiXCR, one row per CDR3 protein. The sample records roughly 1,500,000 distinct CDR3 sequences, about 35% being singletons. The gene calls are TRBV2 and TRBJ2-7; D is unclear. The receptor's source is a woman aged 25 to 39 in good health. Source material: blood. The CDR3 coding sequence is TGTGCCAGCAGTGACGGCGGATCGCCCTACGAGCAGTACTTC. As protein: CASSDGGSPYEQYF.